Each of the 17 T cell receptor beta chains below was sequenced from the same sample in a study of identical twins. Using its own MiXCR run on the 5' RACE reads, TCRdb lists one record per CDR3 protein. Seen here are about 790,000 distinct CDR3 sequences, approximately 18% observed once, and the top ten hold less than 15%. These sequences were also reported in another study, on T cells expressing NK-cell markers.

Sequencing used PBMCs. All receptors derive from a woman aged 18-29 years in good health.

The V call is TRBV30, the J call TRBJ2-1; D not certain. Germline V lookup: CDR1 GTSNPN, CDR2 SVGIG (reference sequence). Between the trimmed V and J ends, which lost 0 bases and 5 bases, there was a span of 8 bases. This CDR3 contains 13 residues. CDR3 DNA sequence: TGTGCCTGGAGTGTGAACTTCAACAATGAGCAGTTCTTC. Its protein is CAWSVNFNNEQFF.

This clonotype was seen more than once but under ten times. V and J are TRBV12-3 or TRBV12-4 and TRBJ1-5; D possibly corresponds to TRBD1 (5 bases). The CDR3 contains 14 residues. Trimming removed 6 bases at V and 5 bases at J, with 14 bases between. CDR3 bases: TGTGCCAGCAGCCTGACAGCCTCGCATCAGCCCCAGCATTTT. It codes for CASSLTASHQPQHF.

Only a few counts were recorded for this clonotype. The V call is TRBV25-1, the J call TRBJ2-6; D might be TRBD1 (7 bases). V gave up 10 bases and J gave up 1 base, with 14 bases separating them. CDR3 length: 15 residues. In germline, CDR1 is MGHDK, CDR2 SYGVNS. CDR3 amino acids: CATGGGNSGANVLTF. CDR3 bases: TGTGCCACTGGAGGGGGCAATTCTGGGGCCAACGTCCTGACTTTC.

This clonotype was found a few times. The chain uses TRBV14 and TRBJ1-1; 7 bases map to TRBD1. Germline CDR1 is SGHDN and CDR2 is FVKESK. The CDR3 contains 12 residues. Trimming cost V 8 bases and J 4 bases; bases outside gene matches: 4. The CDR3 loop reads CASHHRGTEAFF. The CDR3 nucleotides are TGTGCCAGCCACCACAGGGGCACTGAAGCTTTCTTT.

This clonotype was counted many times. The V gene is TRBV6-2 or TRBV6-3, the J gene TRBJ2-1, with no clear D. The CDR3 length is 17 residues. The V gene's germline CDR1 is MNHEY and CDR2 SVGEGT. The ends were cut back, 6 bases at V and 1 base at J, with 19 bases in the middle. The CDR3 spells CASSPWKAARSYNEQFF. DNA of the CDR3: TGTGCCAGCAGCCCCTGGAAGGCGGCGAGATCCTACAATGAGCAGTTCTTC.

This clonotype was seen only a few times. This chain joins TRBV3-1 and TRBJ2-3; D may correspond to TRBD1 or TRBD2 (5 bases each). From germline, CDR1 is LGHDT and CDR2 YNNKEL (reference sequence). This CDR3 region has 14 residues. Between the trimmed V and J ends, which lost 0 bases and 8 bases, there was a span of 12 bases. The CDR3 is CASSQDRGSLTQYF. The DNA for the CDR3 is TGTGCCAGCAGCCAAGATCGGGGCAGTCTTACGCAGTATTTT.

This clonotype came up a few times. The chain combines TRBV12-3 or TRBV12-4 with TRBJ2-2; D unclear. Trimming pared 3 bases from V and 1 base from J, leaving 15 bases between. The CDR3 has 17 amino acids. The CDR3 region has the DNA TGTGCCAGCAGTTTTGGGTCCCCCCGCATGAACACCGGGGAGCTGTTTTTT. Its protein is CASSFGSPRMNTGELFF.

At least ten counts were recorded for this clonotype. V and J are TRBV18 and TRBJ2-7; TRBD2 matches at 7 bases. With V trimmed by 6 bases and J by 7 bases, 12 bases remained unmatched. CDR3 length: 14 amino acids. The germline V gene has CDR1 KGHSH and CDR2 LQKENI. Written as DNA, the CDR3 is TGTGCCAGCTCCGGGGGGAGCTACTACATAGAGCAGTACTTC. Its translation: CASSGGSYYIEQYF.

Only a few counts were recorded for this clonotype. This chain uses TRBV5-6 with TRBJ2-5; 7 positions match TRBD2. The CDR3 covers 14 residues. Germline-derived CDR1 and CDR2 are SGHDT and YYEEEE. The V gene end was trimmed by 1 base and the J gene end by 5 bases; junction bases not matched to a gene: 5. CDR3 sequence (DNA): TGTGCCAGCAGCTTGATGGCGGGAGAGGAGACCCAGTACTTC. This sequence encodes CASSLMAGEETQYF. The complete variable domain, with remaining parts taken from reference TRBV5-6 and TRBJ2-5, reads DAGVTQSPTHLIKTRGQQVTLRCSPKSGHDTVSWYQQALGQGPQFIFQYYEEEERQRGNFPDRFSGHQFPNYSSELNVNALLLGDSALYLCASSLMAGEETQYFGPGTRLLVL.

This clonotype was counted ten times or more. CDR3 nucleotides: TGCGCCAGCAGCTTGGGGGAGGACGAGCAGTACTTC. This translates into CASSLGEDEQYF. V and J are TRBV5-1 and TRBJ2-7; D may be TRBD2 (6 bases). The germline V gene has CDR1 SGHRS and CDR2 YFSETQ. V was clipped by 0 bases and J by 5 bases, with 6 bases between them. The CDR3 has 12 amino acids.

Many counts were recorded for this clonotype. The rearrangement joins TRBV7-9 to TRBJ2-1; 8 positions agree with TRBD2. Trimming took 5 bases from V and 7 from J; bases not matched to a gene: 1. This CDR3 spans 12 amino acids. Germline values: CDR1 SEHNR, CDR2 FQNEAQ (reference sequence). This CDR3 reads CASSRLANEQFF. The CDR3 coding sequence is TGTGCCAGCAGCCGACTAGCGAATGAGCAGTTCTTC.

The rearrangement joins TRBV20-1 to TRBJ2-3; no reliable D call. The germline V gene encodes CDR1 DFQATT and CDR2 SNEGSKA (reference sequence). The CDR3 is 18 residues long. Deletions cut 0 bases from V and 8 bases from J, with 27 bases between. The CDR3 is CSAREGLGRPHRSGTQYF. The CDR3 DNA reads TGCAGTGCTAGAGAAGGCCTTGGACGGCCTCATCGTAGTGGTACGCAGTATTTT.

This clonotype was detected only once. The V gene is TRBV7-2, the J gene TRBJ2-7; 8 bases agree with TRBD2. CDR3 length equals 16 residues. With V trimmed by 0 bases and J by 3 bases, 7 bases remained unmatched. CDR1 SGHTA and CDR2 FQGNSA come from the germline V gene. CDR3 residues: CASSLASGGSSYEQYF. The CDR3 DNA sequence: TGTGCCAGCAGCTTAGCATCGGGGGGGTCCAGCTACGAGCAGTACTTC.

This clonotype came up many times. This chain connects TRBV7-8 to TRBJ2-1; the D gene is possibly TRBD2 (6 bases). Trimming shortened V by 2 bases and J by 0 bases, and 8 bases separated the two germline ends. This CDR3 spans 15 amino acids. Germline V gene sequence: CDR1 SGHVS, CDR2 FQNEAQ. CDR3 nucleotides: TGTGCCAGCAGCTTAACGACTAGCTCCTACAATGAGCAGTTCTTC. This codes for CASSLTTSSYNEQFF.

This clonotype was seen only a few times. The chain employs TRBV5-1 and TRBJ2-2, with D uncertain. Per the germline V gene, CDR1 is SGHRS and CDR2 is YFSETQ. The CDR3 sequence is 15 residues long. V was cut by 1 base and J by 0 bases, with 7 bases left in between. CDR3 sequence (DNA): TGCGCCAGCAGCTTGACAGCCACGAACACCGGGGAGCTGTTTTTT. Translated: CASSLTATNTGELFF.

In its sample, this clonotype was seen a few times. V and J are TRBV5-1 and TRBJ1-2; no definite D call. Trimming removed 3 bases at V and 2 bases at J, with 8 bases between. Germline assignment: CDR1 SGHRS and CDR2 YFSETQ. The CDR3 covers 13 residues. The CDR3 spells CASSSLPNYGYTF. CDR3 nucleotide sequence: TGCGCCAGCAGCTCCCTCCCGAACTATGGCTACACCTTC. The entire variable domain, with the rest obtained from reference TRBV5-1 and TRBJ1-2, is as follows: KAGVTQTPRYLIKTRGQQVTLSCSPISGHRSVSWYQQTPGQGLQFLFEYFSETQRNKGNFPGRFSGRQFSNSRSEMNVSTLELGDSALYLCASSSLPNYGYTFGSGTRLTVV.

The chain is built from TRBV5-6 and TRBJ2-7; D gene uncertain. The germline V gene encodes CDR1 SGHDT and CDR2 YYEEEE. This CDR3 has 13 amino acids. V was cut by 5 bases and J by 1 base, with 10 bases left in between. This chain's CDR3 is CASSLPWSYEQYF. The CDR3 DNA reads as TGTGCCAGCAGTCTCCCGTGGTCCTACGAGCAGTACTTC.